This record looks at one T cell receptor beta chain sequence and its context. The data were obtained in a study of blood T cell repertoires in COVID-19. Method: immunoSEQ multiplex PCR; TCRdb's copy keeps in-frame clones and lacks some. The table includes 200,000 to 250,000 clones, more than 70% detected once. This CDR3 region has 15 residues. The ends lost 6 bases at V and 1 base at J; junction bases unmatched: 5. From germline, CDR1 is MNHEY and CDR2 SVGAGI. The material sequenced was peripheral blood. The chain carries TRBV6-5 and TRBJ2-7; 11 bases match TRBD2. The source is a man older than 75 with acute or convalescent COVID-19. The CDR3 DNA reads TGTGCCAGCAGCCAGGGACTAGCGGATTCCTACGAGCAGTACTTC. This encodes CASSQGLADSYEQYF.